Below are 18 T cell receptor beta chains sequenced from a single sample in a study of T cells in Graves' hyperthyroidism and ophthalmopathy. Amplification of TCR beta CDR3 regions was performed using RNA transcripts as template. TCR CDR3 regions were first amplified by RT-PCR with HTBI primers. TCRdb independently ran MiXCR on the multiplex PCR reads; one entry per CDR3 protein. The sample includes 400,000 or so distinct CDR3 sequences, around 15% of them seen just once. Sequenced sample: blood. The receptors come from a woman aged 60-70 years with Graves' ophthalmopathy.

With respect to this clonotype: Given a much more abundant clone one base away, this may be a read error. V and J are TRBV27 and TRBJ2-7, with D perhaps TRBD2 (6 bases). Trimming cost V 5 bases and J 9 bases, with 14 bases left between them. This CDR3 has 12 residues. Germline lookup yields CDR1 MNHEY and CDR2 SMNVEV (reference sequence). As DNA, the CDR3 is TGTGCCAGCAGTACGACCGGGAGAAGGCAGTACTTC. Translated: CASSTTGRRQYF.

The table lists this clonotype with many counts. In nucleotides, the CDR3 is TGTGCCAGCAAGCCGGGACAGGCCTACAATGAGCAGTTCTTC. This codes for CASKPGQAYNEQFF. V and J are TRBV27 and TRBJ2-1, with TRBD1 identical over 8 bases. Germline lookup yields CDR1 MNHEY and CDR2 SMNVEV (reference sequence). V shed 7 bases and J 2 bases; nucleotides not matched to a gene: 4. There are 14 residues in the CDR3.

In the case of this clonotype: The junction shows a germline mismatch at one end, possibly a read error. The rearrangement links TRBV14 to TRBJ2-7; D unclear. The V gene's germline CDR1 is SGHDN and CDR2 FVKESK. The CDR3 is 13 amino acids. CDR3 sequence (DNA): TGTGCCAGCAGCCAAGACTTTGATTACGGGCAGTACTTC. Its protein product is CASSQDFDYGQYF. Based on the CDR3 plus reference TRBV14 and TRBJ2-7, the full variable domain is EAGVTQFPSHSVIEKGQTVTLRCDPISGHDNLYWYRRVMGKEIKFLLHFVKESKQDESGMPNNRFLAERTGGTYSTLKVQPAELEDSGVYFCASSQDFDYGQYFGPGTRLTVT.

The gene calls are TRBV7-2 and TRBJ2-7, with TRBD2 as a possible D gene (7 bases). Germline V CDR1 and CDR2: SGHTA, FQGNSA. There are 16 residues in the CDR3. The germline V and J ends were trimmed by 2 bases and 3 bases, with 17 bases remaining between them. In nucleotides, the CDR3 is TGTGCCAGCAGCTTACCCCTGGGGGGGCAACTCTACGAGCAGTACTTC. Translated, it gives CASSLPLGGQLYEQYF.

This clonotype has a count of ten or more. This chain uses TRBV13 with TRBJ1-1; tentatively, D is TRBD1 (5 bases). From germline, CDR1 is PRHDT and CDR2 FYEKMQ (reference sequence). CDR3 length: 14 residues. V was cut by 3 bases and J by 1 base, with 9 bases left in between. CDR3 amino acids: CASSLGEGNTEAFF. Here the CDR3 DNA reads TGTGCCAGCAGCTTGGGGGAGGGGAACACTGAAGCTTTCTTT.

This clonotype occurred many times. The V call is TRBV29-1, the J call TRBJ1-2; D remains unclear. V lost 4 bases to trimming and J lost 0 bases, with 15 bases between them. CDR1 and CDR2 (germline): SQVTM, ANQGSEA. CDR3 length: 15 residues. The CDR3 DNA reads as TGCAGCGTTGTCCGCGACGAGTATTCTAACTATGGCTACACCTTC. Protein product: CSVVRDEYSNYGYTF.

This chain's CDR3 is CSARDVLNSPLHF. The CDR3 DNA sequence: TGCAGTGCTAGGGACGTCCTAAATTCACCCCTCCACTTT. The V call is TRBV20-1, the J call TRBJ1-6; D is unresolved. The CDR3 is made up of 13 amino acids. In germline, CDR1 is DFQATT, CDR2 SNEGSKA (reference sequence). Trimming removed 3 bases from V and 7 bases from J, with 10 bases in between.

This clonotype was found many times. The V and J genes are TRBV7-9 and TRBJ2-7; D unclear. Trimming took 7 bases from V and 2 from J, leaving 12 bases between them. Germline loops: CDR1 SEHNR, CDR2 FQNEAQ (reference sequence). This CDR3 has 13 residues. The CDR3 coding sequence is TGTGCCAGCACCGAAGGGTCTCCCTACGAGCAGTACTTC. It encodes CASTEGSPYEQYF.

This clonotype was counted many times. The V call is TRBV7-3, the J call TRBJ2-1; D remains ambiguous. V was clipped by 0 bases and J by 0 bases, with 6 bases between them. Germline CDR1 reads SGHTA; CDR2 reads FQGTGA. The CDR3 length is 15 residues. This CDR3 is CASSLTGSSYNEQFF. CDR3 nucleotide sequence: TGTGCCAGCAGCTTAACCGGAAGCTCCTACAATGAGCAGTTCTTC.

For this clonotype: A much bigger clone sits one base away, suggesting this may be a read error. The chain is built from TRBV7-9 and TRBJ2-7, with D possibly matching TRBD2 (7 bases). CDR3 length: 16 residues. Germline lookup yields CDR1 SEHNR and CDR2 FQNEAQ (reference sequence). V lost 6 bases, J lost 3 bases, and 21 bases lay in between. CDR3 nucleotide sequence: TGTGCCAGCAGGCCCTATGGGGGGGGGCTAATCTACGAGCAGTACTTC. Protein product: CASRPYGGGLIYEQYF.

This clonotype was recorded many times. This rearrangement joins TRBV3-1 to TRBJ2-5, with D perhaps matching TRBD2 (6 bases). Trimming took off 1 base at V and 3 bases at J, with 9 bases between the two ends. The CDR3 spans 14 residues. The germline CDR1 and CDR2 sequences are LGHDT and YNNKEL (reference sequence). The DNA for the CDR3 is TGTGCCAGCAGCCAAGTAACGGGAGAAGAGACCCAGTACTTC. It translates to CASSQVTGEETQYF.

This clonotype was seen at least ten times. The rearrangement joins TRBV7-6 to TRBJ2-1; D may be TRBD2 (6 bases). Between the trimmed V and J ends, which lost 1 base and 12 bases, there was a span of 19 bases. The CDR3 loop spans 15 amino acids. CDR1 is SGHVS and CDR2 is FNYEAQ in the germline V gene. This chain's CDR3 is CASSLGRETSQVQFF. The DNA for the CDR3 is TGTGCCAGCAGCTTAGGGCGGGAAACTAGTCAAGTGCAGTTCTTC.

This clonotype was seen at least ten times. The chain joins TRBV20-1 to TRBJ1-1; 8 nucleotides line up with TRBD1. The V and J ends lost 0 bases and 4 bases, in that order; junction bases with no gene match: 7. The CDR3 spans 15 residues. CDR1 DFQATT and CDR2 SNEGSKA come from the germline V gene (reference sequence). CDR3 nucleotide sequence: TGCAGTGCTAGAGATCACAGGGGGAAGGCCACTGAAGCTTTCTTT. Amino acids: CSARDHRGKATEAFF.

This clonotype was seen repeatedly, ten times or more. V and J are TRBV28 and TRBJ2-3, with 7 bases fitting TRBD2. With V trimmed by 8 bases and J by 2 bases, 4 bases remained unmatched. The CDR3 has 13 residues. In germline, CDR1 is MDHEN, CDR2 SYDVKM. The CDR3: CASQRDPTDTQYF. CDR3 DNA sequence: TGTGCCAGCCAGCGGGACCCCACAGATACGCAGTATTTT.

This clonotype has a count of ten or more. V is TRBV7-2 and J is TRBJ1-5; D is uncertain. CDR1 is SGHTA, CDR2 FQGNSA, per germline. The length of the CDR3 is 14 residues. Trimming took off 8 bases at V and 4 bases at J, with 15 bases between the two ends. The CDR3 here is CASGLGMSNQPQHF. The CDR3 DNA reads TGTGCCAGCGGTCTAGGGATGTCAAATCAGCCCCAGCATTTT.

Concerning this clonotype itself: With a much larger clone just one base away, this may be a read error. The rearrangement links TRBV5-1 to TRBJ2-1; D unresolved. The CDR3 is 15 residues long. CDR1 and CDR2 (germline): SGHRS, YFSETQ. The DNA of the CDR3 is TGCGCCGGCAGCTTGGAACACGTAGGAAGGGATGAGCAGTTCTTC. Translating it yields CAGSLEHVGRDEQFF.

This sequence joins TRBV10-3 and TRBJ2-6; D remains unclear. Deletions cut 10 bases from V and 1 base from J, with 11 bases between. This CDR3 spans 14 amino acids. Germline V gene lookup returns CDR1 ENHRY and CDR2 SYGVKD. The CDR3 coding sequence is TGTGCCAGCAGCAAAAATTCTGGGGCCAACGTCCTGACTTTC. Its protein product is CASSKNSGANVLTF.

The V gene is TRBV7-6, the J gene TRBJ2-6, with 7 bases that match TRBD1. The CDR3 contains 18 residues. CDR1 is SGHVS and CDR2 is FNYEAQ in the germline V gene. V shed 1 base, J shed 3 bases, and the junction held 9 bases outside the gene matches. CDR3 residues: CASSLVVTGVYGANVLTF. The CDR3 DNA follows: TGTGCCAGCAGCTTAGTTGTCACAGGGGTTTATGGGGCCAACGTCCTGACTTTC.